This entry features one T cell receptor beta chain sequence. Its antigen is still unknown. This record comes from a study of vaccination and CD4 T cells after COVID-19. Looking at the study overall: Investigators stimulated cells with overlapping spike peptides drawn from SARS-CoV-2, HCoV-NL63, HCoV-OC43 and HCoV-229E. Overall study results and limits: Recorded median SARS-CoV-2-reactive clonotype numbers increased from about 20 to 38 without reaching significance.

The germline V gene encodes CDR1 MNHEY and CDR2 SMNVEV (reference sequence). V lost 2 bases to trimming and J lost 10 bases, with 9 bases between them. The CDR3 covers 13 residues. Treatment defined: roughly nine-day PBMC culture with coronavirus spike peptide pools or control peptides (ViraFEST assay). March to December 2020 was the span of positive PCR dates, which predated US Alpha, Beta and Delta variants. Scientists ran DNA taken from cultured CD4+ T cells through the Oncomine TCR Beta short-read assay for sequencing. TCRdb processed the PCR reads anew with MiXCR; each CDR3 protein has one entry. The data hold about 7,100 distinct CDR3 sequences, with 66% observed a single time.

Sequences were obtained from CD4+ T cells from blood, cultured in vitro. The rearrangement uses TRBV27 and TRBJ1-6, with no clear D. The TCR comes from a human donor who had recovered from COVID-19. In nucleotides, the CDR3 is TGTGCCAGCAGTTTAAATATTGTCTCACCCCTCCACTTT. Translated: CASSLNIVSPLHF.